These T cell receptor beta chains were read from a single sample in a study of persistence of HIV-infected CD4 T cells. These TCRs are of unknown antigen specificity. Sequencing was performed with immunoSEQ multiplex PCR; in TCRdb, only in-frame clones are kept and a portion is missing. The table records about 40,000 clones, approximately 80% of them present only once. The sample here was CD4+ T cells sorted from PBMCs after roughly 18-hour stimulation, taken from a patient who received antiretroviral therapy. Receptor source: an adult man with HIV who was CMV-seropositive. Both conserved end residues are trimmed from each CDR3.

v_call cdr3_aa
TRBV23-1 ASSLLGAGETQY
TRBV11-2 ASSRNPTGQGQLEQY
TRBV18 ASSPRRVEDTNYGYT
TRBV9 ASSVGGQGGNTIY
TRBV7-2 ASRLQGNTEAF
TRBV3-1/TRBV3-2 ASSLQNYGYT
TRBV3-1/TRBV3-2 ASSQRLDRETQY
TRBV3-1/TRBV3-2 ASSPPRGQERADTQY
TRBV7-9 ASSGDRKGGQPQH
TRBV27 ASSLSVFGGENEKLF
TRBV7-6 ASSLSGAGFSSYEQY
TRBV29-1 SALGQVDYGYT
TRBV7-2 ASSLDDRGAYEQY
TRBV6-1 ASSEGTLGAF
TRBV3-1/TRBV3-2 ASSQGGLGEQF
TRBV27 ASSFNSGNTIY
TRBV6-6 ASSSSGLMNTEAF
TRBV30 AWSGDRSRHTGELF
TRBV5-1 ASSLDPAGESETQY
TRBV29-1 SVEGNTRYGYT
TRBV18 ASSDPVGATYGYT
TRBV7-2 ASSISGTGYGYT
TRBV19 ASSIGGNTGELF
TRBV19 ASTLTGGGYT
TRBV6-6 ASSWDRGTNQPQH
TRBV10-1 ASTRDFNTEAF
TRBV18 ASSPLREGHEQY
TRBV10-2 ASTPDREAGGYT
TRBV5-1 ASSSGTGRYTEAF
TRBV6-2/TRBV6-3 ASSPRLAGRETQY
TRBV10-3 AIGTSQRAGELF
TRBV6-4 ASSERDRGANGYT
TRBV5-1 ASSFLANTEAF
TRBV7-9 ASSSQGQGTDTQY
TRBV4-1 ASSQPDRGSGYT
TRBV3-1/TRBV3-2 ASSQEQPGQGLTDTQY
TRBV5-1 ASRGGTGGNTEAF
TRBV24-1 ATSDSGTTPSTDTQY
TRBV5-6 ASSFRTYEQY
TRBV5-4 ASSLASGERNTQY
TRBV7-3 ASSSRQRFSGANVLT